This TCR beta chain appears in the sequencing data of a study of blood T cell repertoires in COVID-19. Study-wide context: The origin of the acute and convalescent COVID-19 samples was the United States, Italy and Spain. T cells, B-cell-depleted T cells, or PBMCs provided the cDNA or gDNA that served as material.

Germline V CDR1 and CDR2: LNHDA, SQIVND (reference sequence). The CDR3 loop spans 14 amino acids. Trimming took off 10 bases at V and 6 bases at J, with 18 bases between the two ends. Original data processing: How many nucleated cells were present was estimated from reference gene primer amplification. The method was immunoSEQ multiplex PCR; TCRdb's version includes in-frame clones alone and lacks a portion of them. V and J calls and clone size are given by that table; D and trimming were obtained from the DNA. The repertoire holds around 140,000 clones, with roughly 83% as singletons. The V gene is TRBV19, the J gene TRBJ2-2; D is unclear. This receptor was taken from a man aged 55 to 70 with acute or convalescent COVID-19. The material sequenced was peripheral blood. The CDR3 loop reads CATLLGSTPGELFF. CDR3 nucleotides: TGTGCCACCCTTCTCGGGTCTACCCCCGGGGAGCTGTTTTTT. Variable domain in full (rest from reference TRBV19 and TRBJ2-2): DGGITQSPKYLFRKEGQNVTLSCEQNLNHDAMYWYRQDPGQGLRLIYYSQIVNDFQKGDIAEGYSVSREKKESFPLTVTSAQKNPTAFYLCATLLGSTPGELFFGEGSRLTVL.